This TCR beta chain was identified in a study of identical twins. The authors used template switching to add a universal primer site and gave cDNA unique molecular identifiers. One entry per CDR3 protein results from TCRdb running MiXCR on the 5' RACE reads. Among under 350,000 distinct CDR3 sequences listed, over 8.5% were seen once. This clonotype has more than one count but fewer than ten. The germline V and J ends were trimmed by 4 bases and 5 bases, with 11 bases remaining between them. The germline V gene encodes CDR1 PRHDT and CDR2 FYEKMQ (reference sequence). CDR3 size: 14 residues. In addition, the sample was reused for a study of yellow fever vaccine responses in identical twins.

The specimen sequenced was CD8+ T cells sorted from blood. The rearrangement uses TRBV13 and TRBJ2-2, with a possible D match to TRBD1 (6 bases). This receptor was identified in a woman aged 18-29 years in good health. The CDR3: CASSSPGETGELFF. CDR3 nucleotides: TGTGCCAGCAGCTCCCCAGGGGAGACCGGGGAGCTGTTTTTT. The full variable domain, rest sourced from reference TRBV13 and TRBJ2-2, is AAGVIQSPRHLIKEKRETATLKCYPIPRHDTVYWYQQGPGQDPQFLISFYEKMQSDKGSIPDRFSAQQFSDYHSELNMSSLELGDSALYFCASSSPGETGELFFGEGSRLTVL.